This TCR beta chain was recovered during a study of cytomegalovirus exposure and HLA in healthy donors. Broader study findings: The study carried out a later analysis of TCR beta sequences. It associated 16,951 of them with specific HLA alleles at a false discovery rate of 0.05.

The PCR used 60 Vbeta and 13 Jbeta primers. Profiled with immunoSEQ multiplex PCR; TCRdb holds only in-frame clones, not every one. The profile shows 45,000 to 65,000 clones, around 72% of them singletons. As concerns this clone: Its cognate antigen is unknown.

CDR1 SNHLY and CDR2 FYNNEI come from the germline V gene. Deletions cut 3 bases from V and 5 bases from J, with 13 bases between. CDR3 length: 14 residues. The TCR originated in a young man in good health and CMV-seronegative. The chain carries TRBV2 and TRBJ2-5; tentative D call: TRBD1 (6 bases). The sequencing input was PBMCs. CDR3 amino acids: CASSDRGGRETQYF. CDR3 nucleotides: TGTGCCAGCAGTGACAGGGGTGGACGGGAGACCCAGTACTTC.